A single sample is the source of the 18 T cell receptor beta chains below, sequenced in a study of T cells after yellow fever vaccination. Each CDR3 protein gets one entry after TCRdb re-called the 5' RACE reads with MiXCR. The sample gives some 320,000 distinct CDR3 sequences, around 11% of which show up once; 3.3% is in the top ten. Specimen: CD4+ T cells sorted from PBMCs, collected 45 days after the yellow fever booster vaccination. The receptors here all came from a man aged 18 to 29 who received the YFV17D yellow fever vaccine.

This clonotype was seen more than once but under ten times. The chain recombines TRBV5-1 with TRBJ1-6; TRBD1 aligns across 9 bases. The V segment lost 0 bases and the J segment 11 bases; nucleotides outside the gene matches: 3. The CDR3 has 14 residues. CDR1 is SGHRS and CDR2 is YFSETQ in the germline V gene. The CDR3 reads CASSLGDRGTPLHF. CDR3 sequence (DNA): TGCGCCAGCAGCTTGGGAGACAGGGGGACACCCCTCCACTTT.

Many counts were recorded for this clonotype. V gene TRBV12-3 or TRBV12-4 combines with J gene TRBJ1-4; 10 bases fit TRBD1. The trim removed 6 bases at V and 7 bases at J, leaving 5 bases unmatched. The CDR3 has 14 amino acids. The CDR3 sequence: CASSRDRGGEKLFF. CDR3 coding DNA: TGTGCCAGCAGCCGGGACAGGGGAGGTGAAAAACTGTTTTTT.

The chain joins TRBV4-2 to TRBJ1-2; the D gene is possibly TRBD1 (6 bases). V was cut by 2 bases and J by 5 bases, with 15 bases left in between. Germline lookup yields CDR1 LGHNA and CDR2 YNFKEQ. The CDR3 is 15 residues long. In nucleotides, the CDR3 is TGTGCCAGCAGCCAAACCAACAGGGAAGGGTATGGCTACACCTTC. Its translation is CASSQTNREGYGYTF.

A few counts support this clonotype. V is TRBV5-4 and J is TRBJ2-3, with TRBD2 matching 7 bases. This CDR3 is 15 amino acids long. Trimming at V came to 4 bases and at J to 3 bases, leaving 8 bases not matched to a gene. The V gene's germline CDR1 is SGHNT and CDR2 YYREEE (reference sequence). The DNA of the CDR3 is TGTGCCAGCAGCGCCGGGCCGGGAGGAACAGATACGCAGTATTTT. It yields the protein CASSAGPGGTDTQYF.

This clonotype was counted ten times or more. The chain uses TRBV7-2 and TRBJ2-1; D remains ambiguous. The V end was cut by 2 bases, the J end by 9 bases, with 14 bases between. CDR3 length equals 14 residues. CDR1 and CDR2 (germline): SGHTA, FQGNSA. The CDR3 DNA sequence: TGTGCCAGCAGCTTAAGTTTCACTAACGCTGAGCAGTTCTTC. Translating gives CASSLSFTNAEQFF.

In its sample, this clonotype was seen a few times. This chain connects TRBV4-3 to TRBJ2-4, with D perhaps TRBD1 or TRBD2 (6 bases each). From germline, CDR1 is LGHNA and CDR2 YSLEER. The CDR3 sequence is 16 residues long. V lost 1 base, J lost 7 bases, and 17 bases lay in between. The DNA for the CDR3 is TGCGCCAGCAGCCAAGGGGCCGGGACACGGGGGAACATTCAGTACTTC. This sequence encodes CASSQGAGTRGNIQYF.

The chain carries TRBV12-3 or TRBV12-4 and TRBJ2-3, with a tentative D call TRBD2 (7 bases). CDR3 length: 18 residues. Trimming removed 5 bases from V and 2 bases from J, with 23 bases in between. The CDR3 DNA is TGTGCCAGCAGTACCCCCTACGCGGGCGGGGGCTTCACAGATACGCAGTATTTT. Translating gives CASSTPYAGGGFTDTQYF.

The chain uses TRBV7-2 and TRBJ2-3, with unresolved D. The V gene lost 1 base and the J gene lost 4 bases, with 9 bases spanning the gap. Germline V gives CDR1 SGHTA, CDR2 FQGNSA. The CDR3 runs 14 residues. For the CDR3, the DNA is TGTGCCAGCAGCTTAGGTACTATTCCAGATACGCAGTATTTT. Translating it yields CASSLGTIPDTQYF.

The J gene is TRBJ2-3, the V gene TRBV5-1, with TRBD2 matching over 7 bases. Germline loops: CDR1 SGHRS, CDR2 YFSETQ. V shed 3 bases and J 0 bases; nucleotides not matched to a gene: 7. This CDR3 is built from 16 residues. DNA for the CDR3: TGCGCCAGCAGCTCGGGGAGGGACTCGAGCACAGATACGCAGTATTTT. It encodes CASSSGRDSSTDTQYF.

The chain couples TRBV30 to TRBJ2-1, with a possible D match to TRBD2 (5 bases). Germline V gives CDR1 GTSNPN, CDR2 SVGIG (reference sequence). Trimming stripped 4 bases from V and 1 base from J, with 11 bases between. The CDR3 runs to 14 residues. CDR3 in DNA: TGTGCCTGGACCCCCCGGGGTTCCTACAATGAGCAGTTCTTC. Translating gives CAWTPRGSYNEQFF.

This clonotype was counted between two and nine times. The chain carries TRBV7-8 and TRBJ1-1, with D maybe TRBD1 (5 bases). CDR3 length: 13 residues. Germline lookup yields CDR1 SGHVS and CDR2 FQNEAQ. V dropped 2 bases and J dropped 6 bases, with 10 bases sitting between them. CDR3 in amino acids: CASSLSRVAEAFF. The CDR3 nucleotides are TGTGCCAGCAGCTTATCCAGGGTGGCTGAAGCTTTCTTT. The whole variable domain, remainder taken from reference TRBV7-8 and TRBJ1-1, is GAGVSQSPRYKVAKRGQDVALRCDPISGHVSLFWYQQALGQGPEFLTYFQNEAQLDKSGLPSDRFFAERPEGSVSTLKIQRTQQEDSAVYLCASSLSRVAEAFFGQGTRLTVV.

This clonotype occurred a few times. The J gene is TRBJ1-4, the V gene TRBV10-3, with D maybe TRBD1 (5 bases). V lost 10 bases to trimming and J lost 6 bases, with 18 bases between them. The CDR3 runs to 14 residues. Germline CDR1 and CDR2: ENHRY and SYGVKD. The CDR3 here is CATQKDGGDEKLFF. CDR3 bases: TGTGCCACACAAAAGGACGGAGGGGATGAAAAACTGTTTTTT.

The chain links TRBV9 to TRBJ1-1, with D maybe TRBD1 (6 bases). The germline V gene has CDR1 SGDLS and CDR2 YYNGEE. Deletions cut 5 bases from V and 1 base from J, with 12 bases between. The CDR3 spans 14 residues. The chain's CDR3 is CASRHGGPNTEAFF. The DNA for the CDR3 is TGTGCCAGCAGGCACGGGGGCCCGAACACTGAAGCTTTCTTT. Together with reference TRBV9 and TRBJ1-1, the CDR3 gives the full variable domain: DSGVTQTPKHLITATGQRVTLRCSPRSGDLSVYWYQQSLDQGLQFLIQYYNGEERAKGNILERFSAQQFPDLHSELNLSSLELGDSALYFCASRHGGPNTEAFFGQGTRLTVV.

This clonotype has at least ten counts. The CDR3 DNA sequence: TGTGCCAGCAGCTTCAGTGTTTTGGGGGAGCTGTTTTTT. Encoded protein: CASSFSVLGELFF. The chain couples TRBV7-2 to TRBJ2-2; D remains ambiguous. Trimming removed 3 bases at V and 8 bases at J, with 10 bases between. This CDR3 has 13 amino acids. The germline V gene has CDR1 SGHTA and CDR2 FQGNSA.

This clonotype was observed a few times. The gene calls are TRBV12-3 or TRBV12-4 and TRBJ2-3; 7 nucleotides align to TRBD2. V lost 7 bases and J lost 6; bases outside the gene matches: 16. The CDR3 extends over 16 amino acids. The CDR3, as DNA: TGTGCCAGCACAAGTAGGGGAGGGGCGCGAGCTGATACGCAGTATTTT. It yields the protein CASTSRGGARADTQYF.

In its sample, this clonotype was seen a few times. This rearrangement joins TRBV20-1 to TRBJ2-2, with D unresolved. V was clipped by 5 bases and J by 5 bases, with 12 bases between them. Germline CDR1 and CDR2: DFQATT and SNEGSKA (reference sequence). The CDR3 has 13 residues. The chain's CDR3 is CSALTHPTGELFF. CDR3 nucleotides: TGCAGTGCTCTAACCCATCCTACCGGGGAGCTGTTTTTT.

This clonotype was found a few times. In DNA, the CDR3 is TGCAGTGCCTTGGGACAGGGGGCCTCTGGGGCCAACGTCCTGACTTTC. Translation: CSALGQGASGANVLTF. The chain employs TRBV20-1 and TRBJ2-6; TRBD1 agrees at 12 bases. Germline loops: CDR1 DFQATT, CDR2 SNEGSKA (reference sequence). J gave up 0 bases and V 6 bases, and 3 bases lay outside the gene matches. The CDR3 runs 16 residues.

This clonotype has more than one count but fewer than ten. The chain couples TRBV3-1 to TRBJ2-3; perhaps TRBD1 as D (6 bases). V was pared by 3 bases and J by 7 bases, with 8 bases between. CDR1 and CDR2 (germline): LGHDT, YNNKEL (reference sequence). This CDR3 has 12 residues. Here the CDR3 DNA reads TGTGCCAGCAGCCATGGACAGTATACGCAGTATTTT. Its protein is CASSHGQYTQYF.